The rows below give T cell receptor beta chains drawn from one sample of a study of CD8 T cells in Susac syndrome. TCRdb reanalysed the immunoSEQ multiplex PCR reads using MiXCR and keeps one entry per CDR3 protein. The sample lists roughly 150,000 distinct CDR3 sequences, 90% to 95% seen once, with over 0.2% in the top ten. Specimen: CD8+ T cells from PBMCs. The receptors derive from a human donor with multiple sclerosis. Both conserved end residues are part of each CDR3.

j_gene,len,v_gene,CDR3aa
TRBJ2-3,14,TRBV11-2,CASSLSASTDTQYF
TRBJ1-2,12,TRBV29-1,CSVYGDSYGYTF
TRBJ2-1,13,TRBV20-1,CSAESRSDNEQFF
TRBJ1-2,11,TRBV29-1,CSVGGRYGYTF
TRBJ2-7,11,TRBV2,CASRGRGQEYF
TRBJ2-3,17,TRBV7-9,CASSLDIVIHGADTQYF
TRBJ2-3,16,TRBV27,CASSLARGVFTDTQYF
TRBJ2-5,15,TRBV3-1,CASSPWTGEAETQYF
TRBJ1-1,15,TRBV9,CASSVEGSQNTEAFF
TRBJ1-2,16,TRBV10-3,CAISEFPRPSGLGYTF
TRBJ1-1,14,TRBV12-3/TRBV12-4,CASWGGQGSFEAFF
TRBJ1-2,13,TRBV29-1,CSVPGTPSYGYTF